A single sample is the source of the 17 T cell receptor beta chains below, sequenced in a study of CD8+CD57+ T cells in acquired aplastic anemia. The TCR beta profiling, which covered VDJ combination and CDR3 sequence, was carried out using genomic DNA as the template. MiXCR, applied by TCRdb to the reads, yields one record per CDR3 protein. The sample lists 150,000 or so distinct CDR3 sequences, 40% to 50% occurring once. It was patients with CD8+CD57+ cell expansion by flow cytometry who were chosen for sequencing. Source material: sorted CD4+, CD8+, or CD8+CD57+ T cells (not recorded which) from PBMCs. The source is a human donor with aplastic anemia.

The rearrangement uses TRBV24-1 and TRBJ2-2; 10 bases fit TRBD1. The CDR3 totals 16 residues. With 5 bases clipped from V and 7 bases from J, the junction kept 9 bases outside the gene matches. CDR1 KGHDR and CDR2 SFDVKD come from the germline V gene. CDR3 nucleotide sequence: TGTGCCACCAGTGCACCGGGACAGGGGAGCGGCGGGGAGCTGTTTTTT. This translates into CATSAPGQGSGGELFF.

This clonotype occurred many times. This chain joins TRBV5-1 and TRBJ2-7, with 9 bases aligning to TRBD1. The V gene end was trimmed by 1 base and the J gene end by 4 bases; junction bases not matched to a gene: 6. From germline, CDR1 is SGHRS and CDR2 YFSETQ. The CDR3 length is 15 residues. The CDR3 bases are TGCGCCAGCAGCTTGAGGGGGACAGGGACTTACGAGCAGTACTTC. It translates to CASSLRGTGTYEQYF.

For this clonotype: A read error may produce the germline difference seen at one junction end. This chain uses TRBV10-3 with TRBJ2-1, with D hard to call. The germline gives CDR1 ENHRY, CDR2 SYGVKD. This CDR3 comprises 13 residues. CDR3 sequence reads: CAVRISGLGEQFF. CDR3 DNA: TGTGCCGTCAGGATTTCTGGTTTAGGTGAGCAGTTCTTC.

This clonotype was seen at least ten times. For the CDR3, the DNA is TGTGCCAGCAGCGTAGGCCAGGCGAACACTGAAGCTTTCTTT. It specifies CASSVGQANTEAFF. This rearrangement joins TRBV9 to TRBJ1-1; D ambiguous. This CDR3 contains 14 residues. Trimming left V 0 bases short and J 1 base short, with 7 bases between. Per the germline V gene, CDR1 is SGDLS and CDR2 is YYNGEE.

The V and J genes are TRBV2 and TRBJ1-5, with D unresolved. Trimming cost V 1 base and J 4 bases, with 11 bases left between them. The CDR3 loop spans 15 amino acids. Germline CDR1 is SNHLY and CDR2 is FYNNEI. CDR3 DNA: TGTGCCAGCAGTGAAGATGGCGCAGCTAATCAGCCCCAGCATTTT. Its protein product is CASSEDGAANQPQHF.

The J gene is TRBJ2-2, the V gene TRBV9, with a weak D call TRBD2 (7 bases). The CDR3 spans 14 residues. The V and J ends lost 4 bases and 7 bases respectively, with 14 bases between them. Germline CDR1 SGDLS, CDR2 YYNGEE. The chain's CDR3 is CASSSAGAFGELFF. CDR3 DNA sequence: TGTGCCAGCAGCTCCGCGGGGGCCTTCGGGGAGCTGTTTTTT.

Remarks on this clonotype: This may stem from a read error, because a much larger clone lies one nucleotide away. This chain joins TRBV12-3 or TRBV12-4 and TRBJ1-2; D is unclear. Trimming took 4 bases from V and 7 from J, leaving 22 bases between them. There are 16 residues in the CDR3. Written as DNA, the CDR3 is TGTGCCAGCAGTTACGGGCAGGTGACCCTTATTTTTGGCTACACCTTC. Its protein product is CASSYGQVTLIFGYTF.

The V and J genes are TRBV7-9 and TRBJ2-5; D gene unclear. Trimming took off 3 bases at V and 5 bases at J, with 7 bases between the two ends. CDR3 length: 12 residues. The germline V gene has CDR1 SEHNR and CDR2 FQNEAQ (reference sequence). For the CDR3, the DNA is TGTGCCAGCAGCTTGTTTGGGGAGACCCAGTACTTC. Its translation: CASSLFGETQYF.

Many counts were recorded for this clonotype. The chain recombines TRBV29-1 with TRBJ2-7, with 7 nucleotides matching TRBD2. Germline CDR1 is SQVTM and CDR2 is ANQGSEA. The J segment lost 2 bases and the V segment lost 1 base, leaving 2 bases of the junction unmatched. The CDR3 runs to 13 residues. CDR3 nucleotide sequence: TGCAGCGTTGAAGTGGGGGGGACCTACGAGCAGTACTTC. Its translation is CSVEVGGTYEQYF.

The rearrangement uses TRBV29-1 and TRBJ1-1, with D uncertain. V was pared by 0 bases and J by 1 base, with 9 bases between. The germline gives CDR1 SQVTM, CDR2 ANQGSEA. The CDR3 sequence is 14 residues long. In nucleotides, the CDR3 is TGCAGCGTTGAAGATCTTAAAAGGAACACTGAAGCTTTCTTT. This codes for CSVEDLKRNTEAFF.

The sample holds many counts of this clonotype. The gene calls are TRBV7-6 and TRBJ2-7; D possibly corresponds to TRBD1 (6 bases). V was trimmed by 5 bases and J by 2 bases, leaving 10 bases between them. The CDR3 extends over 13 amino acids. CDR1 and CDR2 (germline): SGHVS, FNYEAQ. CDR3 in amino acids: CASSPGDTYEQYF. The CDR3 DNA follows: TGTGCCAGCAGCCCAGGGGACACCTACGAGCAGTACTTC.

This chain links TRBV7-8 with TRBJ2-7, with TRBD2 matching 8 bases. The ends lost 2 bases at V and 3 bases at J; junction bases unmatched: 9. CDR1 SGHVS and CDR2 FQNEAQ come from the germline V gene. CDR3 size: 16 residues. In DNA form, the CDR3 reads TGTGCCAGCAGCTTATCGATCACAGCGGGAGACTACGAGCAGTACTTC. This encodes CASSLSITAGDYEQYF.

To note about this clonotype: The limits of the CDR3 on the DNA are not certain, so only TCRdb's listed CDR3 is given. The V gene is TRBV20-1, the J gene TRBJ2-5; TRBD1, the table's D call, was not compared with the DNA. The germline gives CDR1 DFQATT, CDR2 SNEGSKA (reference sequence). The CDR3 is 20 amino acids in total, end residues counted. CDR3 in amino acids: CSAKTGFDEKLFFGSGTQYF.

This clonotype was seen repeatedly, ten times or more. This sequence joins TRBV25-1 and TRBJ1-2; 11 bases match TRBD1. Germline assignment: CDR1 MGHDK and CDR2 SYGVNS. There are 15 residues in the CDR3. Germline trimming cut 6 bases from V and 4 bases from J; bases unmatched to any gene: 7. The CDR3 region is CASSRDRGESYGYTF. For the CDR3, the DNA is TGTGCCAGCAGCCGGGACAGGGGGGAGAGCTATGGCTACACCTTC.

In its sample, this clonotype was seen many times. This rearrangement joins TRBV5-8 to TRBJ1-1; D is perhaps TRBD1 (5 bases). V was clipped by 4 bases and J by 3 bases, with 10 bases between them. Germline lookup yields CDR1 SGHTS and CDR2 YDEGEE. The length of the CDR3 is 13 residues. The CDR3 reads CASSRGVDTEAFF. In DNA, the CDR3 is TGTGCCAGCAGCCGAGGGGTCGACACTGAAGCTTTCTTT. Combining the CDR3 with reference TRBV5-8 and TRBJ1-1 gives the whole variable domain EAGVTQSPTHLIKTRGQQATLRCSPISGHTSVYWYQQALGLGLQFLLWYDEGEERNRGNFPPRFSGRQFPNYSSELNVNALELEDSALYLCASSRGVDTEAFFGQGTRLTVV.

At least ten counts were recorded for this clonotype. The chain employs TRBV29-1 and TRBJ2-7; 11 bases match TRBD1. Germline V CDR1 and CDR2: SQVTM, ANQGSEA. The CDR3 spans 15 residues. Trimming cost V 6 bases and J 5 bases; bases outside gene matches: 12. CDR3 protein: CSVASTGTGGNEQYF. CDR3 sequence (DNA): TGCAGCGTCGCATCTACCGGGACAGGGGGGAACGAGCAGTACTTC.

Points on this clonotype: Compared with germline, one end of the junction differs, possibly owing to a read error. This chain uses TRBV2 with TRBJ2-2; D perhaps matches TRBD2 (5 bases). This CDR3 has 15 amino acids. Germline assignment: CDR1 SNHLY and CDR2 FYNNEI. In DNA form, the CDR3 reads TGTGCCAGCAGTGGGGCCGGAATGAACACCGGGGAGCTGTACTTC. It codes for CASSGAGMNTGELYF.